A single sample gave rise to the 9 T cell receptor beta chains below, sequenced in a study of cytotoxic CD8 clonotypes in ibrutinib-treated CLL. Sequencing was performed with immunoSEQ multiplex PCR; in TCRdb, only in-frame clones are kept and a portion is missing. The table lists a few hundred thousand clones, roughly two thirds of them singletons, with just under 6.5% in the top ten. Sample: PBMCs, taken after 36 months of ibrutinib treatment. These receptors came from a human donor with chronic lymphocytic leukemia.

This clone turned up a few times. J is TRBJ1-1 and V is TRBV11-1; D not resolved. This CDR3 contains 13 residues. Trimming took off 1 base at V and 4 bases at J, with 7 bases between the two ends. The germline V gene has CDR1 SGHAT and CDR2 FQDESV (reference sequence). CDR3 nucleotides: TGTGCCAGCAGCTTAGTCCGGGGCACTGAAGCTTTCTTT. Amino acid sequence: CASSLVRGTEAFF. Full variable domain (remainder filled in from reference TRBV11-1 and TRBJ1-1): EAEVAQSPRYKITEKSQAVAFWCDPISGHATLYWYRQILGQGPELLVQFQDESVVDDSQLPKDRFSAERLKGVDSTLKIQPAELGDSAMYLCASSLVRGTEAFFGQGTRLTVV.

Only a few counts were recorded for this clone. In DNA form, the CDR3 reads TGCAGCGTTGGGGAGAGGGGAGGTACTTCCTACGAGCAGTACTTC. Its translation: CSVGERGGTSYEQYF. The chain joins TRBV29-1 to TRBJ2-7; tentative D call: TRBD2 (6 bases). The CDR3 covers 15 residues. The germline V gene has CDR1 SQVTM and CDR2 ANQGSEA. V shed 4 bases and J shed 1 base, with 17 bases lying between them.

This clone has only a few counts. This chain links TRBV5-4 with TRBJ1-6; 9 positions match TRBD1. J was trimmed by 10 bases and V by 0 bases; bases with no gene match: 5. Germline values: CDR1 SGHNT, CDR2 YYREEE (reference sequence). The CDR3 has 15 residues. CDR3: CASSLVGQGWSPLHF. As DNA, the CDR3 is TGTGCCAGCAGCTTGGTAGGACAGGGGTGGTCACCCCTCCACTTT. Supplemented by reference TRBV5-4 and TRBJ1-6, the full variable domain reads ETGVTQSPTHLIKTRGQQVTLRCSSQSGHNTVSWYQQALGQGPQFIFQYYREEENGRGNFPPRFSGLQFPNYSSELNVNALELDDSALYLCASSLVGQGWSPLHFGNGTRLTVT.

The rearrangement uses TRBV9 and TRBJ2-7; D possibly corresponds to TRBD2 (6 bases). In germline, CDR1 is SGDLS, CDR2 YYNGEE. Trimming cost V 0 bases and J 3 bases, with 13 bases left between them. The CDR3 is made up of 15 amino acids. CDR3 bases: TGTGCCAGCAGCGTAGAAGGGGAGGTTGACTACGAGCAGTACTTC. Its translation: CASSVEGEVDYEQYF.

The chain links TRBV11-2 to TRBJ2-7, with a tentative D call TRBD2 (7 bases). The CDR3 has 18 residues. V dropped 3 bases and J dropped 2 bases, with 23 bases sitting between them. In germline, CDR1 is SGHAT, CDR2 FQNNGV. The CDR3 sequence: CASSFHNRVSGTTYEQYF. The CDR3 DNA reads TGTGCCAGCAGCTTCCACAACAGGGTAAGCGGGACTACCTACGAGCAGTACTTC.

The chain joins TRBV21-1 to TRBJ2-7; TRBD2 is the table's D call and was not checked against the DNA. TRBV21-1 has pseudogene status. CDR3 length: 16 residues. CDR3 nucleotides: TGTGCCAGCAGCATCCCGGGGGGGAAAGGCTCCTACGAGCAGTACTTC. Translated, it gives CASSIPGGKGSYEQYF.

The chain employs TRBV10-3 and TRBJ1-4; no clear D. V lost 10 bases and J lost 8, with 17 bases in between. The CDR3 runs to 13 residues. Germline lookup yields CDR1 ENHRY and CDR2 SYGVKD. CDR3 nucleotides: TGTGCCACCCGGGCAAGGCTTTACGAAAAACTGTTTTTT. Encoded protein: CATRARLYEKLFF.

The chain has TRBV5-6 and TRBJ2-2, with 9 bases matching TRBD2. The CDR3 is 15 amino acids. Germline V gives CDR1 SGHDT, CDR2 YYEEEE. V gave up 4 bases and J gave up 0 bases; unmatched junction bases: 1. The CDR3 coding sequence is TGTGCCAGCAGCCGACTAGCGGCGAACACCGGGGAGCTGTTTTTT. The encoded protein is CASSRLAANTGELFF. The full variable domain, in which reference TRBV5-6 and TRBJ2-2 provide the parts outside the CDR3, is DAGVTQSPTHLIKTRGQQVTLRCSPKSGHDTVSWYQQALGQGPQFIFQYYEEEERQRGNFPDRFSGHQFPNYSSELNVNALLLGDSALYLCASSRLAANTGELFFGEGSRLTVL.

The CDR3 sequence: CATSRDPGGGYTF. In DNA form, the CDR3 reads TGTGCCACCAGCAGGGACCCGGGGGGTGGCTACACCTTC. The chain employs TRBV15 and TRBJ1-2; weak D call: TRBD1 (5 bases). Trimming cost V 3 bases and J 7 bases, with 12 bases left between them. The length of the CDR3 is 13 residues. In germline, CDR1 is LNHNV, CDR2 YYDKDF (reference sequence).